This T cell receptor (beta chain) comes out of a study of regulatory T cells in long-lasting Graves disease. Stated time point: newly diagnosed GD, antithyroid drugs for less than 3 months. Construction of the TCR library relied on RNA isolated from PBMCs. Library construction for TCR beta used iRepertoire HTBI primers and Arm-PCR of CDR3 regions. In TCRdb, the multiplex PCR reads were re-called with MiXCR into one record per CDR3 protein. The repertoire has about 470,000 distinct CDR3 sequences, about 17% of them found once; the top ten carry 10% to 15%. V was clipped by 6 bases and J by 11 bases, with 28 bases between them. This CDR3 has 16 amino acids. Germline V gene lookup returns CDR1 ENHRY and CDR2 SYGVKD. Whole-study results and caveats: Thyroid tissue was not studied; only peripheral blood was. Persistent Graves' patients showed reduced TCR diversity versus newly diagnosed patients.

This clonotype came up a few times. Its specificity is unknown. In addition, the sample was reused for a study of T cells in Graves' hyperthyroidism and ophthalmopathy. This second study notes: Blood also held most thyroid clonotypes expanded beyond 0.001.

The TCR originated in a man aged 40-49 years with Graves disease. The rearrangement links TRBV10-3 to TRBJ1-1; D is possibly TRBD1 (6 bases). The material sequenced was peripheral blood mononuclear cells (PBMCs), taken at new diagnosis, from a patient treated with antithyroid drugs. CDR3 in amino acids: CAISGQRREGGLAAFF. In nucleotides, the CDR3 is TGTGCCATCAGCGGACAGAGACGGGAGGGAGGTCTTGCTGCTTTCTTT.